A single sample is the source of the 23 T cell receptor beta chains below, sequenced in a study of shared T cell receptors in the human thymus (dated by TCRdb to the early 2020s). Libraries were built with the immunoSEQ multiplex PCR assay. TCRdb provides this immuneACCESS table in a form limited to in-frame rearrangements. Some clones are lacking; in checked studies, under half of them reflect an unresolved V gene, and why the rest are absent is not known. This sample lists almost 550,000 clones; around three quarters were detected once. 0.013% of the sample is taken by the ten largest. These data were also reused for a study on human thymus T cells.

Sequences were obtained from thymocytes. All receptors derive from a boy in the first two years of life with a congenital heart defect. Donor details come from another sample of the same person, matched by shared clones.

The chain joins TRBV6-6 to TRBJ1-1; 12 nucleotides align to TRBD1. This CDR3 is 16 amino acids long. CDR1 and CDR2 from the germline V gene are MNHNY and SVGAGI (reference sequence). Germline trimming cut 7 bases from V and 4 bases from J; bases unmatched to any gene: 10. In DNA form, the CDR3 reads TGTGCCAGCAACGAGGGACAGGGGGCAGGAGGCACTGAAGCTTTCTTT. Protein product: CASNEGQGAGGTEAFF.

The chain employs TRBV5-1 and TRBJ2-3; TRBD2 matches at 10 bases. CDR3 length: 14 residues. The ends lost 6 bases at V and 6 bases at J; junction bases unmatched: 7. Germline loops: CDR1 SGHRS, CDR2 YFSETQ. The chain's CDR3 is CASTPSGRYDTQYF. The CDR3 DNA is TGCGCCAGCACCCCTAGCGGGAGATATGATACGCAGTATTTT.

The chain recombines TRBV6-5 with TRBJ1-2; 7 nucleotides match TRBD1. Germline V gene sequence: CDR1 MNHEY, CDR2 SVGAGI. Trimming at V came to 2 bases and at J to 0 bases, leaving 3 bases not matched to a gene. The CDR3 covers 15 residues. CDR3 residues: CASSYGTASNYGYTF. Here the CDR3 DNA reads TGTGCCAGCAGTTACGGGACAGCTTCTAACTATGGCTACACCTTC.

This clone has only a few counts. The chain employs TRBV11-3 and TRBJ2-7; D may be TRBD2 (6 bases). This CDR3 has 16 residues. V was pared by 1 base and J by 3 bases, with 16 bases between. Per germline, CDR1 SGHNT and CDR2 YENEEA. CDR3 sequence (DNA): TGTGCCAGCAGCTTAGGTCGGGGGTCGGGAGACTACGAGCAGTACTTC. Amino acid sequence: CASSLGRGSGDYEQYF.

This clone has only one observation. The J gene is TRBJ2-7, the V gene TRBV28, with TRBD1 matching 8 bases. Losses at the gene ends were 2 bases for V and 5 bases for J; bases not matched to a gene: 11. The CDR3 is 16 residues long. Germline CDR1 and CDR2: MDHEN and SYDVKM. The CDR3 sequence is CASSLRGSGGGDEQYF. CDR3 nucleotide sequence: TGTGCCAGCAGTTTACGGGGGTCAGGGGGCGGGGACGAGCAGTACTTC.

The chain links TRBV9 to TRBJ1-4; the D gene is possibly TRBD1 (6 bases). Germline values: CDR1 SGDLS, CDR2 YYNGEE. The CDR3 contains 15 residues. The V and J ends lost 4 bases and 7 bases respectively, with 17 bases between them. Written as DNA, the CDR3 is TGTGCCAGCAGCCAAAGGGGCAGGGGCCCTGAAAAACTGTTTTTT. Translated: CASSQRGRGPEKLFF.

There are a few counts of this clone. The rearrangement links TRBV2 to TRBJ2-5, with 8 bases lining up with TRBD1. Per the germline V gene, CDR1 is SNHLY and CDR2 is FYNNEI. V trimming: 10 bases; J trimming: 4 bases; junction bases outside the gene matches: 5. This CDR3 spans 12 amino acids. This chain's CDR3 is CATRGLGETQYF. The CDR3 nucleotides read TGTGCCACCAGGGGGCTAGGAGAGACCCAGTACTTC.

This chain links TRBV5-1 with TRBJ2-5; D may be TRBD1 (5 bases). The germline CDR1 and CDR2 sequences are SGHRS and YFSETQ. CDR3 length: 20 amino acids. V was trimmed by 0 bases and J by 3 bases, leaving 27 bases between them. The CDR3 region is CASSLESGHLGRVSKETQYF. The CDR3 DNA reads as TGCGCCAGCAGCTTGGAGTCCGGACACCTAGGTAGGGTTTCCAAAGAGACCCAGTACTTC.

Of note for this clone: Other DNA sequences from this sample encode an identical CDR3 as well. The rearrangement uses TRBV29-1 and TRBJ2-1, with D perhaps TRBD2 (5 bases). CDR3 length: 10 amino acids. Germline CDR1 and CDR2: SQVTM and ANQGSEA. CDR3 loop: CSLSDNEQFF. In DNA form, the CDR3 reads TGCAGTCTTAGCGACAATGAGCAGTTCTTC.

This sequence joins TRBV11-1 and TRBJ2-1; 8 bases fit TRBD1. The CDR3 sequence is 13 residues long. Germline V gene sequence: CDR1 SGHAT, CDR2 FQDESV (reference sequence). The V segment lost 10 bases and the J segment 3 bases; nucleotides outside the gene matches: 5. CDR3: CAIDRGFYNEQFF. In DNA form, the CDR3 reads TGTGCCATCGACAGGGGATTCTACAATGAGCAGTTCTTC.

The J gene is TRBJ2-5, the V gene TRBV30, with TRBD1 identical over 8 bases. Germline CDR1 is GTSNPN and CDR2 is SVGIG (reference sequence). CDR3 length equals 15 residues. V shed 3 bases and J 1 base; nucleotides not matched to a gene: 7. The CDR3 bases are TGTGCCTGGAGGCCCACCCAGGGGGCCCAAGAGACCCAGTACTTC. Its translation is CAWRPTQGAQETQYF. Based on the CDR3 plus reference TRBV30 and TRBJ2-5, the full variable domain is SQTIHQWPATLVQPVGSPLSLECTVEGTSNPNLYWYRQAAGRGLQLLFYSVGIGQISSEVPQNLSASRPQDRQFILSSKKLLLSDSGFYLCAWRPTQGAQETQYFGPGTRLLVL.

The J gene is TRBJ1-2, the V gene TRBV4-3; TRBD1 agrees at 10 bases. After removal of 3 bases from V and 8 bases from J, the junction contained 9 bases not matched to a gene. Germline lookup yields CDR1 LGHNA and CDR2 YSLEER. CDR3 length: 15 amino acids. The CDR3 protein is CASSQGTGAAPGYTF. DNA for the CDR3: TGCGCCAGCAGCCAGGGGACAGGGGCCGCTCCCGGCTACACCTTC.

This clone showed up just a few times. The J gene is TRBJ1-5, the V gene TRBV25-1, with a possible D match to TRBD1 (5 bases). V shed 2 bases and J shed 2 bases, with 7 bases lying between them. The CDR3 covers 14 residues. Germline V CDR1 and CDR2: MGHDK, SYGVNS. Written as DNA, the CDR3 is TGTGCCAGCAGTGAAAGCAGGGGCAATCAGCCCCAGCATTTT. Translation gives CASSESRGNQPQHF.

This clone has more than one count but fewer than ten. J is TRBJ1-2 and V is TRBV5-4; 7 nucleotides agree with TRBD1. The CDR3 spans 15 residues. Losses at the gene ends were 0 bases for V and 8 bases for J; bases not matched to a gene: 10. Germline lookup yields CDR1 SGHNT and CDR2 YYREEE (reference sequence). The CDR3 DNA is TGTGCCAGCAGCTTGGTTCCCGACAGGGTAGACGGCTACACCTTC. Its translation is CASSLVPDRVDGYTF.

This clone was detected only a few times. The chain has TRBV2 and TRBJ2-3; 8 positions match TRBD2. CDR1 and CDR2 (germline): SNHLY, FYNNEI. Germline trimming cut 7 bases from V and 3 bases from J; bases unmatched to any gene: 6. CDR3 size: 14 residues. The CDR3 reads CASIREGSTDTQYF. CDR3 DNA sequence: TGTGCCAGCATTCGGGAGGGGAGTACAGATACGCAGTATTTT.

The chain has TRBV9 and TRBJ2-7; 9 bases align to TRBD2. The CDR3 runs to 17 residues. Germline lookup yields CDR1 SGDLS and CDR2 YYNGEE. The trim removed 0 bases at V and 5 bases at J, leaving 12 bases unmatched. This chain's CDR3 is CASSVEASGIAVNEQYF. CDR3 DNA sequence: TGTGCCAGCAGCGTAGAAGCTAGCGGGATAGCGGTCAACGAGCAGTACTTC.

The chain employs TRBV28 and TRBJ1-2; the D gene is possibly TRBD1 (5 bases). The germline gives CDR1 MDHEN, CDR2 SYDVKM. The CDR3 runs 14 residues. Trimming took off 2 bases at V and 0 bases at J, with 7 bases between the two ends. In DNA, the CDR3 is TGTGCCAGCAGTTTAAACAGGCCTAACTATGGCTACACCTTC. It codes for CASSLNRPNYGYTF.

The chain employs TRBV28 and TRBJ1-2; TRBD1 is a possible D gene (6 bases). Per the germline V gene, CDR1 is MDHEN and CDR2 is SYDVKM. This CDR3 contains 13 residues. V gave up 2 bases and J gave up 5 bases, with 9 bases separating them. The CDR3 DNA reads as TGTGCCAGCAGTTTAGGGACAAGGTATGGCTACACCTTC. Protein product: CASSLGTRYGYTF.

This clone was seen more than once but under ten times. The chain carries TRBV18 and TRBJ2-7, with 7 bases that match TRBD1. This CDR3 has 16 amino acids. Unmatched junction bases numbered 12, after V lost 2 bases and J lost 5 bases. Germline V gives CDR1 KGHSH, CDR2 LQKENI. CDR3 region: CASSPVDRVQTHEQYF. CDR3 nucleotide sequence: TGTGCCAGCTCACCAGTCGACAGGGTACAGACGCACGAGCAGTACTTC.

The chain combines TRBV5-4 with TRBJ2-1; 12 positions agree with TRBD2. From germline, CDR1 is SGHNT and CDR2 YYREEE (reference sequence). CDR3 length equals 17 residues. The V gene end was trimmed by 1 base and the J gene end by 6 bases; junction bases not matched to a gene: 8. The CDR3 loop is CASSLRLAGETCNEQFF. The DNA of the CDR3 is TGTGCCAGCAGCTTGCGACTAGCGGGAGAAACGTGCAATGAGCAGTTCTTC.

Points on this clone: One junction end disagrees with the germline gene, perhaps due to a read error. The chain joins TRBV7-2 to TRBJ2-7; 12 bases line up with TRBD2. CDR1 and CDR2 from the germline V gene are SGHTA and FQGNSA. This CDR3 has 12 amino acids. CDR3 nucleotide sequence: TGTGCCAGCAGCCGGGGACTAGCGGGCTATCACTTC. This encodes CASSRGLAGYHF.

The chain employs TRBV11-2 and TRBJ1-3; 8 bases are shared with TRBD1. The CDR3 totals 17 residues. From germline, CDR1 is SGHAT and CDR2 FQNNGV. The junction had 13 bases not matched to a gene; V was cut back by 5 bases and J by 4 bases. The CDR3 sequence: CASSARSSDRAGNTIYF. CDR3 bases: TGTGCCAGCAGCGCCAGGAGCTCGGACAGGGCAGGAAACACCATATATTTT.

The rearrangement links TRBV18 to TRBJ2-1; TRBD2 agrees at 12 bases. Unmatched junction bases numbered 5, after V lost 3 bases and J lost 2 bases. Looked up from germline, CDR1 is KGHSH and CDR2 is LQKENI. This CDR3 region has 17 residues. The CDR3 reads CASSPWTSGDTYNEQFF. Written as DNA, the CDR3 is TGTGCCAGCTCACCCTGGACTAGCGGGGATACCTACAATGAGCAGTTCTTC.